This TCR beta chain was recovered during a study of blood T cell repertoires in COVID-19. Study information: The United States, Italy and Spain provided the acute and convalescent COVID-19 samples. PBMCs, B-cell-depleted T cells, or T cells provided the cDNA or gDNA that made up the material.

Study processing details: For nucleated cells, counts were estimated from reference gene primer amplification. TCRdb's table, derived via immunoSEQ multiplex PCR, lists solely in-frame clones and lacks some. V, J and clone size were drawn from that table, and D and trimming were deduced from the DNA. This table holds 150,000 to 200,000 clones, around 84% found once. Trimming removed 2 bases at V and 5 bases at J, with 15 bases between. CDR3 size: 15 residues. Germline V gene lookup returns CDR1 MNHEY and CDR2 SMNVEV (reference sequence). This sequence joins TRBV27 and TRBJ2-5, with D perhaps TRBD1 (8 bases). The source material was peripheral blood. This clonotype originated in a woman older than 75 with acute or convalescent COVID-19. The CDR3 sequence: CASSLTGGAWETQYF. CDR3 DNA sequence: TGTGCCAGCAGTTTAACAGGGGGGGCGTGGGAGACCCAGTACTTC.